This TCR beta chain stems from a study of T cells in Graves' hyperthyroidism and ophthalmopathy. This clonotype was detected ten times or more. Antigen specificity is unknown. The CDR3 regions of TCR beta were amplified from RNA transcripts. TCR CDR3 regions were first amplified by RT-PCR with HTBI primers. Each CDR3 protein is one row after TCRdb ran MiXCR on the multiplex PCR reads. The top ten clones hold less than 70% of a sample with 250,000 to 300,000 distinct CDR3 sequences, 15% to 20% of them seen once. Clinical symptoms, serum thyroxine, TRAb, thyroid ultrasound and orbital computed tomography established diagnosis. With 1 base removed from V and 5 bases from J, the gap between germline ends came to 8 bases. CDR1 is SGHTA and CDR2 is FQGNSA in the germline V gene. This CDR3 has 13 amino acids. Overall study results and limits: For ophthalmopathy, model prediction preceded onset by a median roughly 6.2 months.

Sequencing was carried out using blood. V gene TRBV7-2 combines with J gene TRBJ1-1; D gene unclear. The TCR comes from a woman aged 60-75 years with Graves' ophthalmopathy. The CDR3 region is CASSLVPMTEAFF. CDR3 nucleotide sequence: TGTGCCAGCAGCTTAGTGCCCATGACTGAAGCTTTCTTT.